This TCR beta chain was captured by sequencing in a study of blood T cell repertoires in COVID-19. About the research overall: Acute-phase and convalescent COVID-19 samples originated in the United States, Italy and Spain.

Study members were between about 18 and 95 years old and lived in approximately 25 US regions. In assigning cohorts, the study relied on participant-reported clinical history. Germline CDR1 is SGHRS and CDR2 is YFSETQ. J gave up 2 bases and V 3 bases, and 5 bases lay outside the gene matches. This CDR3 contains 15 residues. Sequencing was performed with immunoSEQ multiplex PCR; in TCRdb, only in-frame clones are kept and a portion is missing. In the table there are about 150,000 clones, about nine tenths of which are singletons. This clonotype was obtained from a man aged 45 to 65 who had recovered from COVID-19. The sequencing input was PBMCs or T cells enriched from blood (not recorded which). The chain joins TRBV5-1 to TRBJ2-5; 9 positions agree with TRBD1. DNA of the CDR3: TGCGCCAGCAGCTCCAACAGGGGGCGTCAAGAGACCCAGTACTTC. Its protein is CASSSNRGRQETQYF.